One and the same sample provided the 26 T cell receptor beta chains below, sequenced in a study of T cell changes during pregnancy in multiple sclerosis. Assay used: immunoSEQ multiplex PCR; TCRdb lists only in-frame clones, some missing. The sample lists 50,000 or so clones, roughly 92% occurring once. Sequences were derived from CD4+ T cells from peripheral blood mononuclear cells, sampled before pregnancy. The receptor set was obtained from a female donor with multiple sclerosis, enrolled in a pregnancy study.

The chain links TRBV6-1 to TRBJ1-1; D is ambiguous. The V end lost 11 bases, the J end lost 4 bases, and 17 bases lay between the germline ends. CDR1 is MNHNS, CDR2 SASEGT, per germline. CDR3 length: 13 amino acids. The chain's CDR3 is CASPRSAGTEAFF. The CDR3 DNA reads as TGTGCCTCACCGCGGTCTGCGGGCACTGAAGCTTTCTTT.

The gene calls are TRBV6-4 and TRBJ1-5; D might be TRBD1 (6 bases). The V and J ends lost 2 bases and 2 bases respectively, with 16 bases between them. This CDR3 is 17 amino acids long. Germline lookup yields CDR1 MRHNA and CDR2 SNTAGT. For the CDR3, the DNA is TGTGCCAGCAGTGACCTTTACAGGGTTCGCTGCAATCAGCCCCAGCATTTT. This sequence encodes CASSDLYRVRCNQPQHF.

This clone appeared once. The chain uses TRBV6-6 and TRBJ2-3, with D unresolved. Trimming removed 6 bases at V and 3 bases at J, with 4 bases between. This CDR3 spans 11 amino acids. CDR1 is MNHNY and CDR2 is SVGAGI in the germline V gene (reference sequence). This chain's CDR3 is CASRRTDTQYF. DNA of the CDR3: TGTGCCAGCAGGCGGACAGATACGCAGTATTTT.

The chain is built from TRBV5-4 and TRBJ2-3; D is possibly TRBD1 (6 bases). V was shortened by 2 bases and J by 11 bases, with 15 bases between the two germline ends. This CDR3 region has 13 residues. Germline V gene lookup returns CDR1 SGHNT and CDR2 YYREEE (reference sequence). This CDR3 is CASSFDWETGQYF. CDR3 DNA: TGTGCCAGCAGCTTCGACTGGGAGACAGGGCAGTATTTT.

V gene TRBV19 combines with J gene TRBJ2-3; D is uncertain. The CDR3 contains 14 residues. V dropped 2 bases and J dropped 0 bases, with 6 bases sitting between them. The germline CDR1 and CDR2 sequences are LNHDA and SQIVND (reference sequence). The CDR3 DNA reads TGTGCCAGTAGTATATTTACTAGCACAGATACGCAGTATTTT. It encodes CASSIFTSTDTQYF. The variable domain in full, with the rest retrieved from reference TRBV19 and TRBJ2-3, is DGGITQSPKYLFRKEGQNVTLSCEQNLNHDAMYWYRQDPGQGLRLIYYSQIVNDFQKGDIAEGYSVSREKKESFPLTVTSAQKNPTAFYLCASSIFTSTDTQYFGPGTRLTVL.

V is TRBV28 and J is TRBJ2-2; D possibly corresponds to TRBD1 (5 bases). Trimming removed 5 bases at V and 3 bases at J, with 13 bases between. Per the germline V gene, CDR1 is MDHEN and CDR2 is SYDVKM. This CDR3 contains 15 residues. The CDR3 here is CASSPGVRDTGELFF. The CDR3 DNA reads as TGTGCCAGCAGTCCCGGCGTCAGGGACACCGGGGAGCTGTTTTTT. Filled out from reference TRBV28 and TRBJ2-2, the complete variable domain reads DVKVTQSSRYLVKRTGEKVFLECVQDMDHENMFWYRQDPGLGLRLIYFSYDVKMKEKGDIPEGYSVSREKKERFSLILESASTNQTSMYLCASSPGVRDTGELFFGEGSRLTVL.

CDR3 region: CASSENVGPRRSQGYTF. In DNA form, the CDR3 reads TGTGCCAGCAGTGAAAACGTTGGACCCCGGAGGAGCCAGGGCTACACCTTC. The chain is built from TRBV6-1 and TRBJ1-2, with no clear D. Germline V gene lookup returns CDR1 MNHNS and CDR2 SASEGT. The CDR3 runs 17 residues. The V and J ends lost 2 bases and 8 bases respectively, with 24 bases between them.

This chain joins TRBV5-4 and TRBJ2-7; TRBD1 aligns across 7 bases. The CDR3 has 16 residues. Germline V gene lookup returns CDR1 SGHNT and CDR2 YYREEE (reference sequence). J was trimmed by 2 bases and V by 4 bases; bases with no gene match: 12. Here the CDR3 DNA reads TGTGCCAGCAGCCGGAAGTGGGACAGCGGTACCTACGAGCAGTACTTC. It codes for CASSRKWDSGTYEQYF. The full variable domain, in which reference TRBV5-4 and TRBJ2-7 provide the parts outside the CDR3, is ETGVTQSPTHLIKTRGQQVTLRCSSQSGHNTVSWYQQALGQGPQFIFQYYREEENGRGNFPPRFSGLQFPNYSSELNVNALELDDSALYLCASSRKWDSGTYEQYFGPGTRLTVT.

This chain joins TRBV6-4 and TRBJ2-3; D gene unclear. V was trimmed by 4 bases and J by 5 bases, leaving 10 bases between them. The length of the CDR3 is 13 residues. Per the germline V gene, CDR1 is MRHNA and CDR2 is SNTAGT. This chain's CDR3 is CASSVSQLDTQYF. Here the CDR3 DNA reads TGTGCCAGCAGTGTCTCCCAACTAGATACGCAGTATTTT.

CDR3 region: CASSQERTERDTQYF. CDR3 nucleotide sequence: TGTGCCAGCAGCCAAGAAAGAACAGAAAGGGATACGCAGTATTTT. The chain couples TRBV4-2 to TRBJ2-3, with no clear D. The V and J ends lost 0 bases and 6 bases respectively, with 13 bases between them. Germline CDR1 reads LGHNA; CDR2 reads YNFKEQ. The CDR3 contains 15 residues.

V and J are TRBV5-4 and TRBJ2-7; no reliable D call. Trimming shortened V by 0 bases and J by 3 bases, and 7 bases separated the two germline ends. In germline, CDR1 is SGHNT, CDR2 YYREEE (reference sequence). The CDR3 sequence is 13 residues long. The CDR3 here is CASSLESSYEQYF. DNA of the CDR3: TGTGCCAGCAGCTTGGAGTCTAGCTACGAGCAGTACTTC.

The count of this clone is one. CDR3 protein: CASRKGQAADTQYF. CDR3 bases: TGTGCCAGCAGAAAGGGACAGGCAGCAGATACGCAGTATTTT. The genes are TRBV6-6 and TRBJ2-3, with 8 bases lining up with TRBD1. The CDR3 loop spans 14 amino acids. Germline V gene lookup returns CDR1 MNHNY and CDR2 SVGAGI (reference sequence). V was clipped by 6 bases and J by 4 bases; unmatched bases: 6.

This chain connects TRBV28 to TRBJ1-2; 8 bases match TRBD1. The CDR3 extends over 13 amino acids. Looked up from germline, CDR1 is MDHEN and CDR2 is SYDVKM. The trim removed 3 bases at V and 4 bases at J, leaving 1 base unmatched. In DNA, the CDR3 is TGTGCCAGCAGTTTCGGACAGGGCTATGGCTACACCTTC. It yields the protein CASSFGQGYGYTF.

The chain joins TRBV6-6 to TRBJ1-5; the D is unclear. The germline V and J ends were trimmed by 0 bases and 5 bases, with 11 bases remaining between them. The CDR3 runs to 15 residues. CDR1 is MNHNY and CDR2 is SVGAGI in the germline V gene (reference sequence). CDR3 DNA sequence: TGTGCCAGCAGTTACTCACTGGGCACTGATCAGCCCCAGCATTTT. It encodes CASSYSLGTDQPQHF.

This clone was seen a single time. The chain links TRBV28 to TRBJ2-4, with D unresolved. Germline values: CDR1 MDHEN, CDR2 SYDVKM. Deletions cut 5 bases from V and 0 bases from J, with 11 bases between. There are 15 residues in the CDR3. In DNA form, the CDR3 reads TGTGCCAGCAGTCAAGCCCCTCTAGCCAAAAACATTCAGTACTTC. Encoded protein: CASSQAPLAKNIQYF. Drawing the rest from reference TRBV28 and TRBJ2-4, the complete variable domain is DVKVTQSSRYLVKRTGEKVFLECVQDMDHENMFWYRQDPGLGLRLIYFSYDVKMKEKGDIPEGYSVSREKKERFSLILESASTNQTSMYLCASSQAPLAKNIQYFGAGTRLSVL.

The V gene is TRBV6-5, the J gene TRBJ1-1, with D hard to call. Germline CDR1 MNHEY, CDR2 SVGAGI. The CDR3 contains 11 residues. The V gene lost 7 bases and the J gene lost 8 bases, with 11 bases spanning the gap. CDR3 in amino acids: CASINGGEAFF. The CDR3 region has the DNA TGTGCCAGCATCAACGGCGGGGAAGCTTTCTTT.

The rearrangement uses TRBV2 and TRBJ1-1; TRBD1 agrees at 9 bases. The V and J ends lost 6 bases and 1 base, in that order; junction bases with no gene match: 3. From germline, CDR1 is SNHLY and CDR2 FYNNEI. The CDR3 has 14 amino acids. DNA of the CDR3: TGTGCCAGCAGCAGACAGGGGGGGAACACTGAAGCTTTCTTT. This gives the protein CASSRQGGNTEAFF.

The rearrangement joins TRBV4-1 to TRBJ1-1; 10 bases map to TRBD1. Trimming removed 4 bases from V and 6 bases from J; junction bases left unmatched: 11. CDR1 and CDR2 (germline): MGHRA, YSYEKL. There are 16 residues in the CDR3. The CDR3 region has the DNA TGCGCCAGCAGCCGAATACTCCGGGACAGGGGTCCTGAAGCTTTCTTT. Translation gives CASSRILRDRGPEAFF.

This chain joins TRBV7-9 and TRBJ1-2; 10 bases line up with TRBD1. Germline assignment: CDR1 SEHNR and CDR2 FQNEAQ (reference sequence). The CDR3 extends over 17 amino acids. The junction had 10 bases not matched to a gene; V was cut back by 5 bases and J by 1 base. CDR3 sequence (DNA): TGTGCCAGCAGCCCCCGGACAGGGGGGATCTTTAACTATGGCTACACCTTC. Residues: CASSPRTGGIFNYGYTF.

The chain joins TRBV5-4 to TRBJ2-1; 9 bases line up with TRBD2. The CDR3 runs 13 residues. V was clipped by 10 bases and J by 8 bases; unmatched bases: 10. Germline CDR1 is SGHNT and CDR2 is YYREEE (reference sequence). The chain's CDR3 is CAGGSSGIDEQFF. As DNA, the CDR3 is TGTGCCGGCGGTTCTAGCGGGATCGATGAGCAGTTCTTC.

The chain combines TRBV10-3 with TRBJ2-7; D is perhaps TRBD1 (5 bases). The CDR3 contains 12 residues. Germline V gene lookup returns CDR1 ENHRY and CDR2 SYGVKD. Trimming removed 0 bases at V and 12 bases at J, with 12 bases between. The CDR3: CAISESSQGRYF. As DNA, the CDR3 is TGTGCCATCAGTGAGTCGAGCCAGGGTCGGTACTTC.

The gene calls are TRBV2 and TRBJ2-1; 15 positions agree with TRBD2. Germline trimming cut 6 bases from V and 8 bases from J; bases unmatched to any gene: 17. Germline CDR1 and CDR2: SNHLY and FYNNEI. There are 19 residues in the CDR3. The CDR3 loop is CASRPTGLAGGPTEYEQFF. The CDR3, as DNA: TGTGCCAGCAGGCCGACAGGACTAGCGGGAGGGCCGACAGAATATGAGCAGTTCTTC. Full variable domain (missing parts from reference TRBV2 and TRBJ2-1): EPEVTQTPSHQVTQMGQEVILRCVPISNHLYFYWYRQILGQKVEFLVSFYNNEISEKSEIFDDQFSVERPDGSNFTLKIRSTKLEDSAMYFCASRPTGLAGGPTEYEQFFGPGTRLTVL.

The V gene is TRBV11-3, the J gene TRBJ2-1; TRBD2 aligns across 10 bases. This CDR3 region has 18 residues. The V segment lost 4 bases and the J segment 5 bases; nucleotides outside the gene matches: 14. In germline, CDR1 is SGHNT, CDR2 YENEEA. In DNA form, the CDR3 reads TGTGCCAGCAGCTCACCTTCGCTAGCGGGAGTCAGTAACAATGAGCAGTTCTTC. Amino acid sequence: CASSSPSLAGVSNNEQFF.

V and J are TRBV7-2 and TRBJ2-7; TRBD2 matches at 12 bases. The ends lost 2 bases at V and 2 bases at J; junction bases unmatched: 1. Germline V gene lookup returns CDR1 SGHTA and CDR2 FQGNSA. There are 15 residues in the CDR3. DNA of the CDR3: TGTGCCAGCAGCTTACGGACTAGCGGGGCCTACGAGCAGTACTTC. It codes for CASSLRTSGAYEQYF.

The chain carries TRBV6-1 and TRBJ2-7, with 7 bases matching TRBD2. CDR3 size: 13 residues. Germline V gene sequence: CDR1 MNHNS, CDR2 SASEGT. J was trimmed by 0 bases and V by 10 bases; bases with no gene match: 6. This chain's CDR3 is CATRGDSSYEQYF. CDR3 nucleotides: TGTGCCACCCGGGGGGATAGCTCCTACGAGCAGTACTTC.

CDR3 in amino acids: CASSGSRGTDTQYF. CDR3 coding DNA: TGTGCCAGCAGTGGTAGCAGGGGCACAGATACGCAGTATTTT. This chain joins TRBV25-1 and TRBJ2-3, with D possibly TRBD1 on 5 matching bases. V was clipped by 4 bases and J by 1 base, with 9 bases between them. This CDR3 contains 14 residues. Looked up from germline, CDR1 is MGHDK and CDR2 is SYGVNS.